This entry concerns a single TCR beta chain. This clonotype came up many times. Its specific antigen is unknown. Base qualities are missing; no much larger clone stands one base away. The library relied on PCR. TCRdb lists the instrument as Illumina HiSeq 2000. TCRdb itself trimmed the public reads at Q25 with fastp, ran MiXCR and retained productive beta chains. Entries that share a CDR3 protein sequence are merged under the most common genes and DNA. The sample table holds roughly 81,000 distinct CDR3 sequences, of which over 45% were seen once. The ten largest make up about a tenth of the sample. The CDR3 sequence holds 16 residues, the cysteine and phenylalanine included. The kept DNA is CDR3 alone, 48 bases in frame from the first base. As encoded in the germline V gene (reference sequence), CDR1 is SEHNR while CDR2 is FQNEAQ. Trimming costs V 10 bases and J 3 bases, and their ends lie 24 bases apart.

The source of the sample is a study of CDR3 diversity in severe acne (dated by TCRdb to between 2018 and 2020). The sequencing input was blood. The receptor chain draws on TRBV7-9 and TRBJ1-1, with the D gene too uncertain to name. This clonotype was obtained from a male donor in good health, serving as a control. At the DNA level, the sequence is TGTGCCAAGGACCCGGAAGAAGTGGGTTCGGACACTGAAGCTTTCTTT. Its translation is CAKDPEEVGSDTEAFF.